This T cell receptor (beta chain) was sequenced for a study of blood T cells in healthy people across ages. It was with a sample-barcoded 5' primer and a J-beta primer mix that a second PCR of roughly 6 to 11 cycles was run. MiXCR, run by TCRdb on the 5' RACE reads, gives a single entry per CDR3 protein. Here the sample spans hundreds of thousands of distinct CDR3 sequences, around 21% being singletons. The CDR3 loop spans 13 amino acids. With V trimmed by 6 bases and J by 8 bases, 5 bases remained unmatched. The germline gives CDR1 ENHRY, CDR2 SYGVKD. The source material was blood. The chain links TRBV10-3 to TRBJ1-4; 8 nucleotides line up with TRBD1. The origin of this receptor is a man aged 65 to 79 in good health. The DNA of the CDR3 is TGTGCCATCAGCGGACAGGGACGGGAAAAACTGTTTTTT. It encodes CAISGQGREKLFF.